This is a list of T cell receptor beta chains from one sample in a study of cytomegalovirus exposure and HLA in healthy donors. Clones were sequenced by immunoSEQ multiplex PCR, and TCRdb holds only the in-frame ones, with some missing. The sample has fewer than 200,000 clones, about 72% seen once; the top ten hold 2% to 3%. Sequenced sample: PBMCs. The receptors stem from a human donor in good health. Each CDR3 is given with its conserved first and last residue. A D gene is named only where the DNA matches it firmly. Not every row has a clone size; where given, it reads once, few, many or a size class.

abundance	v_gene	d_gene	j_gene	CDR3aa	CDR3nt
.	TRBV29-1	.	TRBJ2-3	CSVQRQIRSQGIDTDTQYF	TGCAGCGTCCAACGACAGATCAGGTCCCAGGGTATCGACACAGATACGCAGTATTTT
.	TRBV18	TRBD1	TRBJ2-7	CASSPDRDEQYF	TGTGCCAGCTCACCCGACAGGGACGAGCAGTACTTC
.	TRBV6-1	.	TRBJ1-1	CASSRLTMNTEAFF	TGTGCCAGCAGCAGATTAACCATGAACACTGAAGCTTTCTTT
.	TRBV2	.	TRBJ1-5	CASSEPYNQPQHF	TGTGCCAGCAGTGAACCTTATAATCAGCCCCAGCATTTT
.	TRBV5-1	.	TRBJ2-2	CASSLAISGVGTGELFF	TGCGCCAGCAGCTTGGCTATCTCTGGCGTCGGGACCGGGGAGCTGTTTTTT
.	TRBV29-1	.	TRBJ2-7	CSVWDNSYEQYF	TGCAGCGTGTGGGACAACTCCTACGAGCAGTACTTC
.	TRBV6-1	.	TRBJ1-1	CASTVFQGGNTEAFF	TGTGCCAGCACGGTTTTTCAGGGCGGGAACACTGAAGCTTTCTTT
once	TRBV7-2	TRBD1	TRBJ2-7	CASSDRTGASYEQYF	TGTGCCAGCAGCGATAGGACAGGGGCCTCCTACGAGCAGTACTTC
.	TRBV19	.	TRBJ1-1	CASSIDPDSEAFF	TGTGCCAGTAGTATAGATCCTGACAGTGAAGCTTTCTTT
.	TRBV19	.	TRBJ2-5	CASSITEPRGTQYF	TGTGCCAGTAGTATTACTGAGCCCCGAGGGACCCAGTACTTC
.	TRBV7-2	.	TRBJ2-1	CASSPEGGPYNEQFF	TGTGCCAGCAGCCCAGAAGGGGGTCCGTACAATGAGCAGTTCTTC
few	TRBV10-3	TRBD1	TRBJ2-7	CAISAPPQDRVSYEQYF	TGTGCCATCAGTGCCCCTCCGCAGGACAGGGTAAGCTACGAGCAGTACTTC
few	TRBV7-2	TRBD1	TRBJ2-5	CASSLVGGEETQYF	TGTGCCAGCAGCTTAGTAGGGGGCGAAGAGACCCAGTACTTC
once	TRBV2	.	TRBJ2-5	CASIPSGQQETQYF	TGTGCCAGCATCCCGTCGGGACAACAAGAGACCCAGTACTTC